This T cell receptor (beta chain) emerged from a study of cytomegalovirus exposure and HLA in healthy donors. Study-wide context: Earlier, 100 million or so unique TCR beta sequences were recovered from approximately 180 million T cells by an analysis. Study-wide findings and caveats: Later analysis placed DRB1 highest and HLA-C lowest in TCR association rates, which differed by HLA locus.

Germline V CDR1 and CDR2: SGDLS, YYNGEE. V trimming: 3 bases; J trimming: 9 bases; junction bases outside the gene matches: 4. CDR3 size: 14 residues. The primer mix had 60 Vbeta and 13 Jbeta primers. Assay used: immunoSEQ multiplex PCR; TCRdb lists only in-frame clones, some missing. The table lists about 51,000 clones. With regard to this clone: Its target is not known.

The receptor was derived from a female donor in good health and CMV-seronegative. The chain combines TRBV9 with TRBJ1-6; 9 bases line up with TRBD1. The sequencing sample was made of PBMCs. The CDR3 DNA reads as TGTGCCAGCAGCGAGGACAGGGGAGTTTCACCCCTCCACTTT. Translated, it gives CASSEDRGVSPLHF. Based on the CDR3 plus reference TRBV9 and TRBJ1-6, the full variable domain is DSGVTQTPKHLITATGQRVTLRCSPRSGDLSVYWYQQSLDQGLQFLIQYYNGEERAKGNILERFSAQQFPDLHSELNLSSLELGDSALYFCASSEDRGVSPLHFGNGTRLTVT.